This T cell receptor (beta chain) stems from a study of Ad26.COV2.S vaccination and SARS-CoV-2 variants. Study outcomes and limitations: Breadth, reportedly substantial, characterized the spike-specific CD8+ and CD4+ T cell responses after vaccination. Comparability of non-spike TCR breadth was observed across vaccine and placebo recipients.

This clone was observed a few times. Its antigen is not identified. Documented treatment: about 20 received Ad26.COV2.S at low or high dose, single or two shots; about 5 received placebo; per-sample allocation not given. It was on day 63 after the first vaccine or placebo injection that samples were taken. At a Boston site, the person donating was an adult of 18-55 years. Repertoires were generated with immunoSEQ multiplex PCR, while TCRdb's copy carries only in-frame clones and drops some. The data show 400,000 or so clones, about 85% seen once. The source was peripheral blood, collected in a trial of Ad26.COV2.S vaccine versus placebo. The clonotype comes from a person between 18 and 65 years old who received the Ad26.COV2.S COVID-19 vaccine or a placebo.

Here the CDR3 reads CASSCRRNTEAFF. CDR3 coding DNA: TGTGCCAGCAGCTGTAGGCGTAACACTGAAGCTTTCTTT. The rearrangement links TRBV7-4 to TRBJ1-1, with D uncertain. The CDR3 is 13 residues long. In germline, CDR1 is SGHVT, CDR2 SQSDAQ. Trimming pared 4 bases from V and 2 bases from J, leaving 8 bases between. Drawing the rest from reference TRBV7-4 and TRBJ1-1, the complete variable domain is GAGVSQSPRYKVAKRGRDVALRCDSISGHVTLYWYRQTLGQGSEVLTYSQSDAQRDKSGRPSGRFSAERPERSVSTLKIQRTEQGDSAVYLCASSCRRNTEAFFGQGTRLTVV.